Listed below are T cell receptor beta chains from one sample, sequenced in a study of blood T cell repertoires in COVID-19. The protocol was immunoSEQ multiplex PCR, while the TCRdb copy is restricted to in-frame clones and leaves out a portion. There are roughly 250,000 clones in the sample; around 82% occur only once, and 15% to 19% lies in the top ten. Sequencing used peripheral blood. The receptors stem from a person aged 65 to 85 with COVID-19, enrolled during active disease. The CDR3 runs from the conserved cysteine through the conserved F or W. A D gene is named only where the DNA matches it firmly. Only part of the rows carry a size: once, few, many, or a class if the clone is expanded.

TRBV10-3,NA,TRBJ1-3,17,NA,CAISGGVTDISGNTIYF,TGTGCCATCAGTGGCGGGGTCACAGATATATCTGGAAACACCATATATTTT
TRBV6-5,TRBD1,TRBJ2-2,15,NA,CASSRDSLFHRELFF,TGTGCCAGCAGCCGGGACAGCTTATTCCACCGGGAGCTGTTTTTT
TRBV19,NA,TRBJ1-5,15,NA,CASSIRSGSFQPQHF,TGTGCCAGTAGTATACGTTCGGGAAGTTTTCAGCCCCAGCATTTT
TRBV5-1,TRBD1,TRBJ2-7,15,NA,CASSLGGTGLTEQYF,TGCGCCAGCAGCTTGGGGGGGACAGGCCTGACGGAGCAGTACTTC
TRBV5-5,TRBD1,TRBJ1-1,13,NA,CASSFTGETEAFF,TGTGCCAGCAGTTTCACAGGGGAAACTGAAGCTTTCTTT
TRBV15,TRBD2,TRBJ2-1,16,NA,CATSRERGGVHNEQFF,TGTGCCACCAGCAGAGAGCGGGGGGGCGTTCATAATGAGCAGTTCTTC
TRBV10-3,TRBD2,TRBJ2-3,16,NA,CAISESGGVEVGTQYF,TGTGCCATCAGTGAGTCCGGGGGGGTTGAAGTAGGTACGCAGTATTTT
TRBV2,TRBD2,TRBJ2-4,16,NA,CASRERLAEAKNIQYF,TGTGCCAGCAGGGAACGACTAGCTGAAGCCAAAAACATTCAGTACTTC
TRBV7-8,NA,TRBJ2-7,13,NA,CASSFPQGGEQYF,TGTGCCAGCAGCTTCCCACAGGGAGGGGAGCAGTACTTC
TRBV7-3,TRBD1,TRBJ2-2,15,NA,CASSFGTGRTGELFF,TGTGCCAGCAGCTTCGGGACAGGGCGAACCGGGGAGCTGTTTTTT
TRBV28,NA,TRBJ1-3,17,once,CASRLVSTVTNPNTIYF,TGTGCCAGCAGATTAGTTTCGACAGTCACTAACCCAAACACCATATATTTT
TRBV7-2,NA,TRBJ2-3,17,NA,CASSLGPTGTRTDTQYF,TGTGCCAGCAGCTTAGGGCCAACAGGGACCCGCACAGATACGCAGTATTTT
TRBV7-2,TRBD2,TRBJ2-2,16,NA,CASSRSLAGVTGELFF,TGTGCCAGCAGCCGTTCACTAGCGGGAGTCACCGGGGAGCTGTTTTTT
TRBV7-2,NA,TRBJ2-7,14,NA,CASSPSRRAYEQYF,TGTGCCAGCAGCCCCAGCCGGAGAGCCTACGAGCAGTACTTC
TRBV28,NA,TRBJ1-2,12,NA,CASSLEAEGYTF,TGTGCCAGCAGTTTAGAGGCGGAGGGCTACACCTTC
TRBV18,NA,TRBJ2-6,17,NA,CASSPLGRRTGANVLTF,TGTGCCAGCTCACCATTAGGTCGGAGGACTGGGGCCAACGTCCTGACTTTC
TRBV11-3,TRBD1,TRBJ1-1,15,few,CASSTRTGGNTEAFF,TGTGCCAGCAGCACACGGACAGGGGGGAACACTGAAGCTTTCTTT
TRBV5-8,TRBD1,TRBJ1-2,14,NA,CASVPGQGAYGYTF,TGTGCCAGCGTGCCGGGACAGGGAGCCTATGGCTACACCTTC
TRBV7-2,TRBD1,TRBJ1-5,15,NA,CASSLGSGGNQPQHF,TGTGCCAGCAGCTTAGGATCAGGGGGTAATCAGCCCCAGCATTTT
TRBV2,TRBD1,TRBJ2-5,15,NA,CASTLGGQGGKTQYF,TGTGCCAGCACCCTAGGGGGACAGGGGGGGAAGACCCAGTACTTC
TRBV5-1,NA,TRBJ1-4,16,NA,CASSPGTLRTNEKLFF,TGCGCCAGCAGCCCTGGGACACTCCGGACTAATGAAAAACTGTTTTTT
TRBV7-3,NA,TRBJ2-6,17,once,CASSLMSGPSGANVLTF,TGTGCCAGCAGCTTAATGAGCGGACCCTCCGGGGCCAACGTCCTGACTTTC
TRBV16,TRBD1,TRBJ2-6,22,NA,CASSQPRVRGQGVLSGANVLTF,TGTGCCAGCAGCCAGCCAAGAGTTAGAGGACAGGGGGTACTTTCTGGGGCCAACGTCCTGACTTTC
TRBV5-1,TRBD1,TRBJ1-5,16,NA,CASSPGTGASNQPQHF,TGCGCCAGCAGCCCCGGGACAGGTGCAAGCAATCAGCCCCAGCATTTT
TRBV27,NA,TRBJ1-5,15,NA,CASTLTWASNQPQHF,TGTGCCAGCACCCTCACCTGGGCTAGCAATCAGCCCCAGCATTTT
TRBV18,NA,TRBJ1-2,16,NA,CASSPSGQTLNYGYTF,TGTGCCAGCTCACCTAGTGGCCAGACACTTAACTATGGCTACACCTTC
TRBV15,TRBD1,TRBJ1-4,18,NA,CATSRDYPVTGTGEKLFF,TGTGCCACCAGCAGAGATTATCCCGTGACAGGGACGGGTGAAAAACTGTTTTTT
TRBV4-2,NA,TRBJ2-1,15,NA,CASSQPTGTYNEQFF,TGTGCCAGCAGCCAACCCACAGGAACCTACAATGAGCAGTTCTTC
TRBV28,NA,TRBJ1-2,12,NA,CASGRQDYGYTF,TGTGCCAGCGGGAGACAGGACTATGGCTACACCTTC
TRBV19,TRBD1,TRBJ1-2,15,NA,CASSGQGMDNYGYTF,TGTGCCAGTAGCGGACAGGGGATGGATAACTATGGCTACACCTTC
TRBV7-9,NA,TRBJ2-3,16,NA,CASSLQLSSRSDTQYF,TGTGCCAGCAGCTTACAACTGTCGTCTCGTTCAGATACGCAGTATTTT
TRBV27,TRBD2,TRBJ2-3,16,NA,CASSVRRGGGTDTQYF,TGTGCCAGCAGTGTTAGGCGGGGGGGCGGTACAGATACGCAGTATTTT
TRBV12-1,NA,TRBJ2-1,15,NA,CASRQPGQGNHEQFF,TGTGCCAGCAGACAACCGGGACAGGGAAATCATGAGCAGTTCTTC
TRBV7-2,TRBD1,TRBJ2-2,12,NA,CAAGRGPGELFF,TGTGCTGCGGGCAGGGGGCCCGGGGAGCTGTTTTTT
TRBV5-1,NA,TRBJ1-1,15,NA,CASSRGGRENTEAFF,TGCGCCAGCAGCCGGGGGGGCCGGGAGAACACTGAAGCTTTCTTT
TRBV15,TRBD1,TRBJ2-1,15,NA,CATSRDRLSYNEQFF,TGTGCCACCAGCAGGGACAGGTTGTCCTACAATGAGCAGTTCTTC
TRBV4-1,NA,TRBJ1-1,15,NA,CASSQISGGNTEAFF,TGCGCCAGCAGCCAAATATCCGGAGGGAACACTGAAGCTTTCTTT
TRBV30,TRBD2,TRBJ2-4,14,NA,CAWSVSGLVNIQYF,TGTGCCTGGAGTGTATCGGGACTAGTAAACATTCAGTACTTC
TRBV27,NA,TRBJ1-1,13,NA,CASTPGRGTEAFF,TGTGCCAGCACCCCGGGACGGGGGACTGAAGCTTTCTTT
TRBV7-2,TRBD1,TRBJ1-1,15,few,CASSLARTGGTEAFF,TGTGCCAGCAGCTTGGCGAGGACAGGGGGCACTGAAGCTTTCTTT
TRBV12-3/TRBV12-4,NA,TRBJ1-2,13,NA,CASSFLVGGRNTF,TGTGCCAGCAGTTTTCTCGTCGGCGGAAGAAACACCTTC
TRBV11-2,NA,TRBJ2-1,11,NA,CASSLDYEQFF,TGTGCCAGCAGCTTAGACTATGAGCAGTTCTTC
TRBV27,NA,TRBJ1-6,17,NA,CASTRRGGVGYNSPLHF,TGTGCCAGCACTAGACGTGGGGGGGTGGGTTACAATTCACCCCTCCACTTT